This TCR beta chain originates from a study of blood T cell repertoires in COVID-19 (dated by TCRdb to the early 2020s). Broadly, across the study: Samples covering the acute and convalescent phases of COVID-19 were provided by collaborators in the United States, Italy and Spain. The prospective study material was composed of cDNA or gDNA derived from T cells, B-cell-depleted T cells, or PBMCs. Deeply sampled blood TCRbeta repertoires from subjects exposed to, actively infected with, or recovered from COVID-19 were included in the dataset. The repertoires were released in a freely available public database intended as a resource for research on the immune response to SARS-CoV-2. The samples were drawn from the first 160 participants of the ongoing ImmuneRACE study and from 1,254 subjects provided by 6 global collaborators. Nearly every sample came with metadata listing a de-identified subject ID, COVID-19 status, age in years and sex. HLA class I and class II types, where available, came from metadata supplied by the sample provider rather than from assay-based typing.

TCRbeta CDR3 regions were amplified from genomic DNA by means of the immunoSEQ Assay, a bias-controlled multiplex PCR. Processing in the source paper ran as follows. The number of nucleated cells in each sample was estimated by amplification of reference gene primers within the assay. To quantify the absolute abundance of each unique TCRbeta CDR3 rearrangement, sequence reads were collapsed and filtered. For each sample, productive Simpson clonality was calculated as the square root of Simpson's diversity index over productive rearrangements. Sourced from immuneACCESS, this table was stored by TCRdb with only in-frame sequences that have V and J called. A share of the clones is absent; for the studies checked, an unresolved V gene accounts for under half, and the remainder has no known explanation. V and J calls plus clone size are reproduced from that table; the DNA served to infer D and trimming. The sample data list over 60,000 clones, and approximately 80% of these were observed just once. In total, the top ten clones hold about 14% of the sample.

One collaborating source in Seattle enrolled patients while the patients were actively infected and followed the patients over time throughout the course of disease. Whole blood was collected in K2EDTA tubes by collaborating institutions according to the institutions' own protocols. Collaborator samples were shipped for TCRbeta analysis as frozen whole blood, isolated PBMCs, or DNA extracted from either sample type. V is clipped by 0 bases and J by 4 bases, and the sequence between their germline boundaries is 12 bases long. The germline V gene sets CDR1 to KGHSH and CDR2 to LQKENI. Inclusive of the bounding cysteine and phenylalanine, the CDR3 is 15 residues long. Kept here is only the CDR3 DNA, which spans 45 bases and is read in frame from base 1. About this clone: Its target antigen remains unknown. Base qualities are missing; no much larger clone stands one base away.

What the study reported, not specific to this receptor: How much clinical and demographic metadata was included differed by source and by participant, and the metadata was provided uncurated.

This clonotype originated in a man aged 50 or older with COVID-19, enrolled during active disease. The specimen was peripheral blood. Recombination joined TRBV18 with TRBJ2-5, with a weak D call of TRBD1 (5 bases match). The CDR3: CASSPPNRGGETQYF. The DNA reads TGTGCCAGCTCACCACCGAATAGGGGCGGAGAGACCCAGTACTTC.